Below, 5 T cell receptor beta chains from the same sample are listed, as sequenced in a study of OX40 agonist ivuxolimab in advanced cancers. The assay was immunoSEQ multiplex PCR, and TCRdb's table has in-frame clones only and misses some. The table records several thousand clones, around 67% of them present only once. The source material was CD4+ or CD8+ T cells sorted from blood, sampled in a trial of the OX40 agonist ivuxolimab. These TCRs come from an adult with an advanced solid tumor such as melanoma, head and neck, liver or kidney cancer.

The chain is built from TRBV5-1 and TRBJ2-7, with 8 bases lining up with TRBD2. Germline values: CDR1 SGHRS, CDR2 YFSETQ. The V segment lost 2 bases and the J segment 2 bases; nucleotides outside the gene matches: 6. The CDR3 consists of 15 residues. DNA of the CDR3: TGCGCCAGCAGCTTCGGCGGGGGGCTCACCTACGAGCAGTACTTC. Translating gives CASSFGGGLTYEQYF.

CDR3 coding DNA: TGTGCCAGCAGCCCAGGGTCCGGGAACGAGCAGTACTTC. Protein: CASSPGSGNEQYF. The chain couples TRBV7-9 to TRBJ2-7; D is tentatively TRBD1 or TRBD2 (5 bases each). The germline V and J ends were trimmed by 5 bases and 5 bases, with 13 bases remaining between them. The germline CDR1 and CDR2 sequences are SEHNR and FQNEAQ (reference sequence). This CDR3 spans 13 amino acids.

The V call is TRBV7-9, the J call TRBJ2-1, with a tentative D call TRBD1 (5 bases). The V gene lost 4 bases and the J gene lost 7 bases, with 14 bases spanning the gap. The CDR3 has 14 amino acids. Germline CDR1 and CDR2: SEHNR and FQNEAQ (reference sequence). This CDR3 reads CASSSPDGQNEQFF. For the CDR3, the DNA is TGTGCCAGCAGCTCCCCCGATGGACAAAATGAGCAGTTCTTC.

As for this clone: Other DNA sequences in this sample translate to the same CDR3. The V and J genes are TRBV19 and TRBJ1-1; D is ambiguous. The V end lost 1 base, the J end lost 10 bases, and 7 bases lay between the germline ends. From germline, CDR1 is LNHDA and CDR2 SQIVND (reference sequence). The CDR3 extends over 11 amino acids. CDR3 DNA: TGTGCCAGTAGTATAGGTCAGTTAGCTTTCTTT. It is translated as CASSIGQLAFF.

Within the sample, this clone is medium-sized. The rearrangement uses TRBV11-2 and TRBJ2-3, with D uncertain. This CDR3 has 15 amino acids. The ends were cut back, 2 bases at V and 6 bases at J, with 15 bases in the middle. Germline CDR1 reads SGHAT; CDR2 reads FQNNGV. The CDR3 loop is CASSLRALSIDTQYF. The CDR3 DNA reads TGTGCCAGCAGCTTACGGGCTCTGAGCATCGATACGCAGTATTTT.